The 8 T cell receptor beta chains presented below share a single source sample, sequenced in a study of cytomegalovirus exposure and HLA in healthy donors. The PCR contained 60 Vbeta and 13 Jbeta primers. TCRdb's table, derived via immunoSEQ multiplex PCR, lists solely in-frame clones and lacks some. In the table there are 100,000 to 150,000 clones, roughly 70% of which are singletons. The sequenced sample was PBMCs. Source of these receptors: a man aged 35-49 years in good health and CMV-seropositive.

As to this clone: The junction and the germline gene differ at one end; a read error may be behind it. The rearrangement links TRBV27 to TRBJ1-2; D possibly corresponds to TRBD1 (5 bases). CDR3 length equals 16 residues. Germline V gene lookup returns CDR1 MNHEY and CDR2 SMNVEV (reference sequence). CDR3 residues: CASSLSPAGGFGGYTF. CDR3 bases: TGTGCCAGCAGCTTATCACCCGCCGGGGGTTTCGGTGGCTACACCTTC.

This clone was counted a single time. The chain links TRBV19 to TRBJ1-1; tentative D call: TRBD1 (5 bases). Germline CDR1 LNHDA, CDR2 SQIVND (reference sequence). The CDR3 has 13 amino acids. V was cut by 6 bases and J by 0 bases, with 8 bases left in between. DNA of the CDR3: TGTGCCAGTAGCCACAGGTTGAACACTGAAGCTTTCTTT. It codes for CASSHRLNTEAFF.

The sample holds a few counts of this clone. The chain has TRBV19 and TRBJ1-2, with D possibly TRBD1 on 5 matching bases. There are 12 residues in the CDR3. Deletions cut 5 bases from V and 5 bases from J, with 9 bases between. Per the germline V gene, CDR1 is LNHDA and CDR2 is SQIVND (reference sequence). CDR3 amino acids: CASSPGAYGYTF. The CDR3 DNA is TGTGCCAGTAGTCCTGGGGCTTATGGCTACACCTTC.

This chain links TRBV7-5 with TRBJ2-2; TRBD2, as called in the table, went unchecked against the DNA. TRBV7-5 is a pseudogene. The CDR3 covers 17 residues. The CDR3 reads CARSQPGGLLNTGELFF. CDR3 coding DNA: TGTGCCAGAAGCCAACCCGGGGGACTCCTGAACACCGGGGAGCTGTTTTTT.

This chain joins TRBV5-1 and TRBJ2-5, with a possible D match to TRBD1 (5 bases). CDR3 length: 14 residues. The ends were cut back, 4 bases at V and 5 bases at J, with 15 bases in the middle. CDR1 and CDR2 from the germline V gene are SGHRS and YFSETQ. CDR3: CASSADSTYETQYF. The DNA for the CDR3 is TGCGCCAGCAGCGCAGACAGTACATACGAGACCCAGTACTTC.

The chain employs TRBV19 and TRBJ2-2; 7 bases are shared with TRBD1. J gave up 2 bases and V 4 bases, and 16 bases lay outside the gene matches. CDR1 and CDR2 from the germline V gene are LNHDA and SQIVND (reference sequence). The CDR3 runs to 19 residues. The CDR3 DNA follows: TGTGCCAGTAGTACCCAACGATTAGTAGGACAGGCCAACACCGGGGAGCTGTTTTTT. Protein sequence: CASSTQRLVGQANTGELFF.

The chain joins TRBV2 to TRBJ1-1; 9 positions agree with TRBD1. Germline V gene sequence: CDR1 SNHLY, CDR2 FYNNEI. Trimming at V came to 7 bases and at J to 4 bases, leaving 7 bases not matched to a gene. The CDR3 covers 14 residues. The CDR3 here is CASTKGTGTTEAFF. The CDR3 DNA reads as TGTGCCAGCACTAAAGGGACAGGGACCACTGAAGCTTTCTTT.

The chain is built from TRBV5-5 and TRBJ2-7, with D possibly being TRBD2 (6 bases). The CDR3 totals 16 residues. The V gene's germline CDR1 is SGHKS and CDR2 YYEKEE (reference sequence). Trimming removed 7 bases at V and 0 bases at J, with 20 bases between. CDR3 sequence reads: CASSPQAGRVSYEQYF. CDR3 nucleotides: TGTGCCAGCTCGCCCCAAGCGGGCAGGGTCTCCTACGAGCAGTACTTC.